The subject of this entry is one T cell receptor beta chain. What it recognizes is unknown. The CDR3 sequence is 15 residues long. Trimming removed 3 bases from V and 7 bases from J; junction bases left unmatched: 6. Germline assignment: CDR1 LNHDA and CDR2 SQIVND (reference sequence). The sample comes from a study of cytomegalovirus exposure and HLA in healthy donors. Overall study results and limits: Donors belonging to an Asian-associated ancestry cluster reportedly showed fewer N-insertions in productive TCRs than the roughly 680-donor mean, according to what a later analysis found. Later work found most CMV-associated TCR beta chains apparently HLA-restricted. According to reports, the classifier identified cytomegalovirus status with high specificity and sensitivity.

The PCR was carried out with 60 Vbeta primers and 13 Jbeta primers. Sequencing used immunoSEQ multiplex PCR; TCRdb keeps in-frame clones, though not all of them. The sample has 70,000 to 80,000 clones, and its top ten clones hold 2.7%. The chain combines TRBV19 with TRBJ2-3; TRBD2 aligns across 11 bases. The sequence derives from a middle-aged man in good health and CMV-seronegative. The sequencing sample was made of PBMCs. In DNA, the CDR3 is TGTGCCAGTAGTATCGGGACTAGCGGATCCAATACGCAGTATTTT. Its protein product is CASSIGTSGSNTQYF.